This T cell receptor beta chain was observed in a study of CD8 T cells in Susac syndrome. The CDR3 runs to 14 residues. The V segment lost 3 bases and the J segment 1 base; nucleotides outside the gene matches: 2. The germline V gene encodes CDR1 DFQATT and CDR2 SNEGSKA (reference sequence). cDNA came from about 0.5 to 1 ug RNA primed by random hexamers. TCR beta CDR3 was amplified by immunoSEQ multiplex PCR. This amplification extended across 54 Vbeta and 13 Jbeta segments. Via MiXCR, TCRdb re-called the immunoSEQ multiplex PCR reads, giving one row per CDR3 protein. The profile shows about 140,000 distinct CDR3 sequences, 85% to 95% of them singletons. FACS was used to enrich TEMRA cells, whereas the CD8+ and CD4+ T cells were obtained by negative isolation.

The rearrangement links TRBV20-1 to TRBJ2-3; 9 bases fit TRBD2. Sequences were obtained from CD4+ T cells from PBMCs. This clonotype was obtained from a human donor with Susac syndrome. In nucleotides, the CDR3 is TGCAGTGCTAGCCAGCGGGGGGGCACAGATACGCAGTATTTT. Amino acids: CSASQRGGTDTQYF.